These T cell receptor beta chains were read from a single sample in a study of a mutant IDH1 vaccine in newly diagnosed glioma. These TCRs are of unknown antigen specificity. The assay was immunoSEQ multiplex PCR, and TCRdb's table has in-frame clones only and misses some. The sample yields nearly 55,000 clones, about 80% seen once. The sample was PBMCs, taken from a glioma patient whose treatment included an IDH1 peptide vaccine. The source of these receptors is a man aged 25-45 years with glioma. Both conserved end residues are part of each CDR3. Fields, in order: D gene, J gene, clone size, V gene, CDR3 DNA, CDR3 protein. The D gene is left open where the match is weak. For some rows the clone size is stated as once, few or many, or as a class when expanded; others skip it.

>TRBD2|TRBJ2-3|few|TRBV14
TGTGCCAGCAGCCAAGGACGTGGCGGGGGAACAGATACGCAGTATTTT
CASSQGRGGGTDTQYF
>.|TRBJ1-2|.|TRBV25-1
TGTGCCAGCAGTGGGGGTTATGGCTACACCTTC
CASSGGYGYTF
>TRBD2|TRBJ2-5|.|TRBV11-2
TGTGCCAGCAGCTTAAAAAGGACTAGCGTAGAGAGCCAGTACTTC
CASSLKRTSVESQYF
>.|TRBJ2-4|few|TRBV2
TGTGCCAGCAGTGAAGGTCCCCGAGATACTCAGTACTTC
CASSEGPRDTQYF
>.|TRBJ2-7|.|TRBV7-9
TGTGCCAGCAGCTTCGGAGGCAACTACGAGCAGTACTTC
CASSFGGNYEQYF
>.|TRBJ2-2|.|TRBV15
TGTGCCACCAGCATCTCCAGCAACACCGGGGAGCTGTTTTTT
CATSISSNTGELFF
>.|TRBJ2-7|.|TRBV5-8
TGTGCCAGCAGCTCGCTGACAGGTTATAACGAGCAGTACTTC
CASSSLTGYNEQYF
>.|TRBJ2-2|.|TRBV7-6
TGTGCCAGCAGCGACTTTCCGGGGGCGAACACCGGGGAGCTGTTTTTT
CASSDFPGANTGELFF
>.|TRBJ2-3|once|TRBV28
TGTGCCAGCAGTTTGGGGGGTACGCAGTATTTT
CASSLGGTQYF
>.|TRBJ1-6|.|TRBV15
TGTGCCACCAGCAGATCGAGGGGGTTGGGTTCACCCCTCCACTTT
CATSRSRGLGSPLHF
>TRBD1|TRBJ1-1|few|TRBV30
TGTGCCTGGGGGGACAGCTGGGTAGCAGCTGAAGCTTTCTTT
CAWGDSWVAAEAFF
>.|TRBJ2-5|.|TRBV7-9
TGTGCCAGCACCGAGGGGAAGGGGCCACAAGAGACCCAGTACTTC
CASTEGKGPQETQYF
>.|TRBJ2-2|.|TRBV11-2
TGTGCCAGCAACATTGGACTGACCGGGGAGCTGTTTTTT
CASNIGLTGELFF
>.|TRBJ2-5|once|TRBV30
TGTGCCTGGAGAACGGACAGTTACGCCCAGTACTTC
CAWRTDSYAQYF
>.|TRBJ2-2|.|TRBV19
TGTGCCAGTAGTTCTAAGACAGACACCGGGGAGCTGTTTTTT
CASSSKTDTGELFF
>TRBD1|TRBJ1-1|.|TRBV7-9
TGTGCCAGCAGCTTCATCCCAGGGACAGAGTGGCACGTGAACACTGAAGCTTTCTTT
CASSFIPGTEWHVNTEAFF
>.|TRBJ2-7|.|TRBV28
TGTGCCAGCAGTCCCGAGGGGCGAGGATCCTACGAGCAGTACTTC
CASSPEGRGSYEQYF
>TRBD1|TRBJ1-6|.|TRBV5-1
TGCGCCAGCAGCCCCGGGACAGGGAATTATAATTCACCCCTCCACTTT
CASSPGTGNYNSPLHF
>.|TRBJ1-2|medium-sized|TRBV19
TGTGCCAGTAGTATAGAGCCAGCCGTGACTGCGGGTGGCTACACCTTC
CASSIEPAVTAGGYTF
>.|TRBJ1-1|few|TRBV10-2
TGCGCCAGCAGTGAGCCCAGTAACACTGAAGCTTTCTTT
CASSEPSNTEAFF
>.|TRBJ2-7|.|TRBV4-1
TGCGCCAGCAGCCAAGCCGGGACCAAGGCCTACGAGCAGTACTTC
CASSQAGTKAYEQYF
>.|TRBJ2-5|.|TRBV4-1
TGCGCCAGCAGCCAAGGATTCCAAGAGACCCAGTACTTC
CASSQGFQETQYF
>TRBD1|TRBJ1-2|.|TRBV4-1
TGCGCCAGCAGCCGAATTGGGACAGGTGGCTACACCTTC
CASSRIGTGGYTF
>TRBD2|TRBJ2-1|.|TRBV2
TGTGCCAGCAGGAGGACTAGCGGGGGGGCAGGCAATGAGCAGTTCTTC
CASRRTSGGAGNEQFF
>.|TRBJ1-2|.|TRBV2
TGTGCCAGTCAGGCGGGGAACTATGGCTACACCTTC
CASQAGNYGYTF
>TRBD2|TRBJ2-2|.|TRBV19
TGTGCCAGTAGTATCCCCGGACTAGGGAGGAACACCGGGGAGCTGTTTTTT
CASSIPGLGRNTGELFF
>.|TRBJ2-6|.|TRBV4-2
TGTGCCAGCAGCCAAGACGCGGGACTTTCGTACTCTGGGGCCAACGTCCTGACTTTC
CASSQDAGLSYSGANVLTF
>TRBD1|TRBJ1-2|.|TRBV7-9
TGTGCCAGCAGGCCAGGGGGTGGGCAGGGCGACTATGGCTACACCTTC
CASRPGGGQGDYGYTF
>.|TRBJ1-3|.|TRBV7-2
TGTGCCAGCAGCTTACAGGGGACCGTCGGAAACACCATATATTTT
CASSLQGTVGNTIYF
>.|TRBJ2-7|.|TRBV27
TGTGCCAGCAGTTCACCCCCCAGGTACGAGCAGTACTTC
CASSSPPRYEQYF
>.|TRBJ1-1|.|TRBV7-7
TGTGCCATAAAAGCCCCAGGCGGCACTGAAGCTTTCTTT
CAIKAPGGTEAFF
>.|TRBJ1-1|few|TRBV2
TGTGCCAGCAGTGATCTGGCTTTTAAAGGGGCTTTCTTT
CASSDLAFKGAFF
>.|TRBJ1-6|.|TRBV30
TGTGCCTGGAGAGGAGGACAGTATAATTCACCCCTCCACTTT
CAWRGGQYNSPLHF
>TRBD1|TRBJ1-1|.|TRBV28
TGTGCCAGCAGTATATCACAGGGGACGGGGACTGAAGCTTTCTTT
CASSISQGTGTEAFF
>.|TRBJ2-1|.|TRBV5-1
TGCGCCAGCAGGGCGGAAGCTCGCTATGAGCAGTTCTTC
CASRAEARYEQFF
>TRBD1|TRBJ2-5|.|TRBV5-1
TGCGCCAGCAGCCGGGACAGTAGACAAGAGACCCAGTACTTC
CASSRDSRQETQYF
>TRBD1|TRBJ2-1|.|TRBV5-1
TGCGCCAGCAGCCGACAGGGCTACTCCTACAATGAGCAGTTCTTC
CASSRQGYSYNEQFF
>.|TRBJ1-1|.|TRBV27
TGTGCCAGCAGTTTTCTGTCGGAGGGAGGGTTGGGCACTGAAGCTTTCTTT
CASSFLSEGGLGTEAFF
>.|TRBJ1-1|.|TRBV6-5
TGTGCCAGCACTATGACAGCTGGGGGCACTGAAGCTTTCTTT
CASTMTAGGTEAFF
>.|TRBJ1-5|.|TRBV19
TGTGCCAGTAACCCCCTCGCCGGGCCCCAGCATTTT
CASNPLAGPQHF